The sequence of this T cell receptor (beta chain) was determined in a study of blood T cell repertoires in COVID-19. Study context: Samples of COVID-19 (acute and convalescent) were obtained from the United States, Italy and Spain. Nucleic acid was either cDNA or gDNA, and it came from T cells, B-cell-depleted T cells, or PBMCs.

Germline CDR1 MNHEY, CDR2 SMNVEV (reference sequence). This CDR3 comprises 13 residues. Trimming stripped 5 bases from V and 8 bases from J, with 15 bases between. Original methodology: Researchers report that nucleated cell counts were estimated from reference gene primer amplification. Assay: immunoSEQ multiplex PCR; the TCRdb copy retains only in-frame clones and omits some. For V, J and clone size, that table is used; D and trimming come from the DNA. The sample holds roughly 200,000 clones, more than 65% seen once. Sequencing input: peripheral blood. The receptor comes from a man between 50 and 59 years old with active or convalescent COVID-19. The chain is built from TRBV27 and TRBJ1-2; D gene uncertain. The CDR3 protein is CASSPPGLAGYTF. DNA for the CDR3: TGTGCCAGCAGTCCTCCCGGTCTTGCAGGCTACACCTTC.